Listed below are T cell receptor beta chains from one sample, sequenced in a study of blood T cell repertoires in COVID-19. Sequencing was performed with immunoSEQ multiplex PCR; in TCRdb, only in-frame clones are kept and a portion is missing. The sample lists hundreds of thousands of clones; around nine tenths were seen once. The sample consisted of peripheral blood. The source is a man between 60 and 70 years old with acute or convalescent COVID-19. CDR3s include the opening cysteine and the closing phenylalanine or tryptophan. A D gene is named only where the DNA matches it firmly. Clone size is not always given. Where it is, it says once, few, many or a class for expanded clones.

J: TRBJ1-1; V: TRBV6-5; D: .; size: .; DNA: TGTGCCAGTAACACAGAAATGAACACTGAAGCTTTCTTT; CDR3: CASNTEMNTEAFF
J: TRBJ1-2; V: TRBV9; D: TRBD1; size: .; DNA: TGTGCCAGCAGCGTACTGGACAGGGCAATCTATGGCTACACCTTC; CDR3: CASSVLDRAIYGYTF
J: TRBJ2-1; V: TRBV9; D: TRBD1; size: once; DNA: TGTGCCAGCAGCGGGGGACAGAAATACAATGAGCAGTTCTTC; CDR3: CASSGGQKYNEQFF
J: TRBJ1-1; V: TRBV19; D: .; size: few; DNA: TGTGCCAGTAGTACGTTCGGGGGTGGGAACACTGAAGCTTTCTTT; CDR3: CASSTFGGGNTEAFF
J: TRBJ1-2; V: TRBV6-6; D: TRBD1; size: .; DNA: TGTGCCAGCAGTTACACGGGACAGGGATTATATGGCTACACCTTC; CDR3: CASSYTGQGLYGYTF
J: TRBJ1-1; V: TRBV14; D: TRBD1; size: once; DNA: TGTGCCAGCAGCCAAGATCTTTTACCACTCGGGACAGGGAGGAATTTGAACACTGAAGCTTTCTTT; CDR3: CASSQDLLPLGTGRNLNTEAFF
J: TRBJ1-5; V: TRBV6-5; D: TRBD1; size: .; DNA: TGTGCCAGCAGAGCGACAGGGCCCAATCAGCCCCAGCATTTT; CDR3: CASRATGPNQPQHF
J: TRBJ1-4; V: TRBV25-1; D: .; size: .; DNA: TGTGCCAGCAGAGCGGGAGTTGAAAAACTGTTTTTT; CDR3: CASRAGVEKLFF
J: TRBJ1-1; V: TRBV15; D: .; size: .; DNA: TGTGCCACCAAAGGGGGACGATTAGAAGGTGAAGCTTTCTTT; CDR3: CATKGGRLEGEAFF
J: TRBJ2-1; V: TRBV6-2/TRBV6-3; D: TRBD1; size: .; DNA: TGTGCCAGCAGTGACAGGGGAAACAATGAGCAGTTCTTC; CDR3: CASSDRGNNEQFF
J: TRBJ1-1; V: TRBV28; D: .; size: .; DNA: TGTGCCAGCAGTTTGCCCGGGACTAAGGCTTTCTTT; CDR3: CASSLPGTKAFF
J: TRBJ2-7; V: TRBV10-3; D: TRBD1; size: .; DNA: TGTGCCATCGGACAGGGTAGGAACGAGCAGTACTTC; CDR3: CAIGQGRNEQYF
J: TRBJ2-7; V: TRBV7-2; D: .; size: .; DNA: TGTGCCAGCAGCTTACTCTCGCGGGGATTCTACGAGCAGTACTTC; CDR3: CASSLLSRGFYEQYF
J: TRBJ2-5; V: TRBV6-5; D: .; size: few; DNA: TGTGCCAGCAGGTGGACTTACTCTCAAGAGACCCAGTACTTC; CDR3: CASRWTYSQETQYF
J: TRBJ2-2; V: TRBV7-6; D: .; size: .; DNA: TGTGCCAGCAGCTTAGCGCGGACAGGGGAGCTGTTTTTT; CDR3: CASSLARTGELFF
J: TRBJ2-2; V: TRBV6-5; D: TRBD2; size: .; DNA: TGTGCCAGCAGCGAGCGGGGGGGCCTGAACGGGGAGCTGTTTTTT; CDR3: CASSERGGLNGELFF
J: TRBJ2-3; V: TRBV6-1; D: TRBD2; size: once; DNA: TGTGCCAGCAGTGATCGGGGGGGCGGGGGGGCGTTCTTGTATTTT; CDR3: CASSDRGGGGAFLYF
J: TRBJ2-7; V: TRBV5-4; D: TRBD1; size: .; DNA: TGTGCCAGCAGCTGGGGGACAGGGGGGTGGGAGCAGTACTTC; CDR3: CASSWGTGGWEQYF
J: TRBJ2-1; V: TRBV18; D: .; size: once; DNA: TGTGCCAGCTCACCGGGGCCAGGGGTCGATGAGCAGTTCTTC; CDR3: CASSPGPGVDEQFF
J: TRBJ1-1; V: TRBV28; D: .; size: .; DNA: TGTGCCAGCACCCGCAGGCCGACAATGAACACTGAAGCTTTCTTT; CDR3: CASTRRPTMNTEAFF
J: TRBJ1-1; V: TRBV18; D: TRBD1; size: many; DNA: TGTGCCAGCTCCCTCTCGACAGGGAAAGACACTGAAGCTTTCTTT; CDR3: CASSLSTGKDTEAFF
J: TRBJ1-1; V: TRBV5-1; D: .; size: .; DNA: TGCGCCAGCAGCCAGGGGAACAGAGTTGTGGCTGAAGCTTTCTTT; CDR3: CASSQGNRVVAEAFF
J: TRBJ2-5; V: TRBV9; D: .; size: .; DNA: TGTGCCAGCAGCGTAGGTAGGGTCCGGGCCCAGGGGACCCAGTACTTC; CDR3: CASSVGRVRAQGTQYF
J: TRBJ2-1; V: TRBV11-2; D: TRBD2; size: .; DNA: TGTGCCAGCAGCTTAGGAGCGGGGGGGCCCTCCTACAATGAGCAGTTCTTC; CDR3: CASSLGAGGPSYNEQFF
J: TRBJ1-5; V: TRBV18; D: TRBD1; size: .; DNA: TGTGCCAGCTCACAGGACAGGGCCCTTGGGACCCAGCATTTT; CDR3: CASSQDRALGTQHF
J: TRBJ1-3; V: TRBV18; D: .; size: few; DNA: TGTGCCAGCTCACCCGACACAGTCTCTGGAAACACCATATATTTT; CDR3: CASSPDTVSGNTIYF
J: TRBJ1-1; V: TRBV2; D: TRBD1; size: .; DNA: TGTGCCAGCGGATCCGAGGACAGGGGGTTTGCTTTCTTT; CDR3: CASGSEDRGFAFF
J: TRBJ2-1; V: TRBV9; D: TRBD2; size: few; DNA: TGTGCCAGCAGCGTAGGTGGCGGGGGGTATTACAATGAGCAGTTCTTC; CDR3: CASSVGGGGYYNEQFF
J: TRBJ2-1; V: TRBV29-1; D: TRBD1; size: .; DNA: TGCAGCGTTAAAGAGACAGGGGCAAATCTCAATGAGCAGTTCTTC; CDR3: CSVKETGANLNEQFF
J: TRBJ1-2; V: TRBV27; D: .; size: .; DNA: TGTGCCAGCAAGTGGGCTACAGGGAGACACTATGGCTACACCTTC; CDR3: CASKWATGRHYGYTF
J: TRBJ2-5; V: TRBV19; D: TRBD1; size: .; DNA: TGTGCCAGTAGTATGGGAGAAGGGGGCGACGAGACCCAGTACTTC; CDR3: CASSMGEGGDETQYF
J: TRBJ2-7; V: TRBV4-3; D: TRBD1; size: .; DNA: TGCGCCAGCAGCCAAAACAGGGGGCGTCTCTACGAGCAGTACTTC; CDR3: CASSQNRGRLYEQYF
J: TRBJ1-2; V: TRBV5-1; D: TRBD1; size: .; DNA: TGCGCCAGCGGTATTACAGGGGGCCATGGCTACACCTTC; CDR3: CASGITGGHGYTF
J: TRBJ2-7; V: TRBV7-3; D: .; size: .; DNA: TGTGCCAGCAGCCTAGACAGCTCCTACGAGCAGTACTTC; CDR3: CASSLDSSYEQYF
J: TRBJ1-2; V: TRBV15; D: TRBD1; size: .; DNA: TGTGCCACCAGCAGAGATGGGGCATGGACAGGGTTTGTGAAGGGCTACACCTTC; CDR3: CATSRDGAWTGFVKGYTF
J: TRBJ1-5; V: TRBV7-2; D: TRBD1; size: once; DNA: TGTGCCAGCAGCTTTGAGGGACAGCCATCGAGCAATCAGCCCCAGCATTTT; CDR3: CASSFEGQPSSNQPQHF
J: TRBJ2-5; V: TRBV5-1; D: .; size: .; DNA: TGCGCCAGCAGCTTTTCAGGGGTCCAAGAGACCCAGTACTTC; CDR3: CASSFSGVQETQYF
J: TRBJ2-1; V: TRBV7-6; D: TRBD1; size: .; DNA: TGTGCCAGCAGCAAACGAACTCAGGGGGTAGAGCAGTTCTTC; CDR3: CASSKRTQGVEQFF
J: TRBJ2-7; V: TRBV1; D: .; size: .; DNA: TGCACCAGCAGCCCTTCTGGGACTAGCGGGGGAAACGAGCAGTACTTC; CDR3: CTSSPSGTSGGNEQYF
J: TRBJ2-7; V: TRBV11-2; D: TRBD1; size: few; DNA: TGTGCCAGCAGCCACCTCAGGGGGCCTTTCTACGAGCAGTACTTC; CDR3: CASSHLRGPFYEQYF
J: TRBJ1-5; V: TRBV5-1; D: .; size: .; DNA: TGCGCCAGCAGCATGGGGCAGGGCAATCAGCCCCAGCATTTT; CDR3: CASSMGQGNQPQHF
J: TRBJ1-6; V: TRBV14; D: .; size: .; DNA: TGTGCCAGCAGCCAAGATCCTCAGGGACTTTCACCCCTCCACTTT; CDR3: CASSQDPQGLSPLHF
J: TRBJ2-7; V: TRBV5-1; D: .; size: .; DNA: TGCGCCAGCAGCCTCTTAGACAGGTACCATCCCTCCTACGAGCAGTACTTC; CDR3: CASSLLDRYHPSYEQYF
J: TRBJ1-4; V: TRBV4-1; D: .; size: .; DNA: TGCGCCAGCAGCCAACTAGTCCCTAATGAAAAACTGTTTTTT; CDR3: CASSQLVPNEKLFF
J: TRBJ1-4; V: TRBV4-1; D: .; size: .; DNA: TGCGCCAGCAGCCAATGGGGGGTCTCTAATGAAAAACTGTTTTTT; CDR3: CASSQWGVSNEKLFF
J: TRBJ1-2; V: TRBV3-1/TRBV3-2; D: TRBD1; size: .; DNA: TGTGCCAGCAGCCCGGGACAGGGATTGTATGGCTACACCTTC; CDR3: CASSPGQGLYGYTF
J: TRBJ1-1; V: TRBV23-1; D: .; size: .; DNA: TGCGCCAGCAGTCAATTAAAGACACCAGAGAACACTGAAGCTTTCTTT; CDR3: CASSQLKTPENTEAFF
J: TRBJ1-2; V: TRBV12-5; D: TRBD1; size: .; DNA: TGTGCTAGTGGTTGGGGGACAGGGGACTCTGGCTACACCTTC; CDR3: CASGWGTGDSGYTF
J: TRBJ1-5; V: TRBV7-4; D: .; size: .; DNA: TGTGCCAGCAGCCTGCGGGGGGGGCAGCCCCAGCATTTT; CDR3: CASSLRGGQPQHF
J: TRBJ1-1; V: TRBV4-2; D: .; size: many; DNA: TGTGCCAGCAGCCTCACTAGCACAGTGAACACTGAAGCTTTCTTT; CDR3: CASSLTSTVNTEAFF
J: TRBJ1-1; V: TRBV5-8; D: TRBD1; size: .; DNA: TGTGCCAGCAGCCAAGGGGACAGGGGAGGCACTGAAGCTTTCTTT; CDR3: CASSQGDRGGTEAFF
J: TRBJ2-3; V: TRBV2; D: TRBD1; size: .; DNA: TGTGCCAGCAGGGGACAGGTTTTCACAGATACGCAGTATTTT; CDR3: CASRGQVFTDTQYF
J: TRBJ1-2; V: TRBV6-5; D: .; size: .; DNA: TGTGCCAGCAGTTACTTGACAGACTATGGCTACACCTTC; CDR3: CASSYLTDYGYTF
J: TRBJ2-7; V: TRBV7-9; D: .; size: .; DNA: TGTGCCAGCAGACAGACCGGGACACGCTATTCCTACGAGCAGTACTTC; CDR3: CASRQTGTRYSYEQYF
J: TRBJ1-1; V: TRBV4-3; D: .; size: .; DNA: TGCGCCAGCAGCCAGGGCCCCCGGCAGGGTACCACTGAAGCTTTCTTT; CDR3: CASSQGPRQGTTEAFF
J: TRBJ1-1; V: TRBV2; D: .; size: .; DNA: TGTGCCAGCAGTCCGCGGACTCCCGTGAACACTGAAGCTTTCTTT; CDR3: CASSPRTPVNTEAFF
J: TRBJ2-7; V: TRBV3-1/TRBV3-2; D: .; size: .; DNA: TGTGCCAGCAGCCCTAGGGCCAGGGTCTACGAGCAGTACTTC; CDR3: CASSPRARVYEQYF
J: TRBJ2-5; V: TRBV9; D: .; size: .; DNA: TGTGCCAGCAGCGCCTCAGTGGCGGGCCTCCGGGAGACCCAGTACTTC; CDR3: CASSASVAGLRETQYF